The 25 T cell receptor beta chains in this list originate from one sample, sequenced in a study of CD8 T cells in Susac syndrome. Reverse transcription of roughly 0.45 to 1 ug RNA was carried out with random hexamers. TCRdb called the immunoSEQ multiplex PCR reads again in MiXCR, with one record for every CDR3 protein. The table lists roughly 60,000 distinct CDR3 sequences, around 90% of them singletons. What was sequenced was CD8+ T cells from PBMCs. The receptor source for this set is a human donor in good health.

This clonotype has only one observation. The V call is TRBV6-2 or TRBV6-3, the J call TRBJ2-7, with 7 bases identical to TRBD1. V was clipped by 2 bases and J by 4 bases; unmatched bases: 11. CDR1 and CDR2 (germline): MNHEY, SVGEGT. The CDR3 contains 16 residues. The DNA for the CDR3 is TGTGCCAGCAGTTACGACCCCGACAGGGTGGTTTACGAGCAGTACTTC. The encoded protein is CASSYDPDRVVYEQYF.

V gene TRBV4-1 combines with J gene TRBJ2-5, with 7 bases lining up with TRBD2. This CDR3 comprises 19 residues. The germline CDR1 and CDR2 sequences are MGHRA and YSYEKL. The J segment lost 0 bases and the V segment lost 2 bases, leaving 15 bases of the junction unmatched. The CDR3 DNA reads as TGCGCCAGCAGCCAATTTGGGGCCGGACTTGCGGGGGACCAAGAGACCCAGTACTTC. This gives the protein CASSQFGAGLAGDQETQYF.

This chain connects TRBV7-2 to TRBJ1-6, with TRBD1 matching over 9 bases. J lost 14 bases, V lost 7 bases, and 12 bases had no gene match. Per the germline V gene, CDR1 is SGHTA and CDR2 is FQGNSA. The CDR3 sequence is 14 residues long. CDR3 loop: CASTQQGALFTLHF. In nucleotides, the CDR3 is TGTGCCAGCACACAACAGGGGGCACTTTTCACCCTCCACTTT. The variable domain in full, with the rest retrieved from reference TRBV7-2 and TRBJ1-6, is GAGVSQSPSNKVTEKGKDVELRCDPISGHTALYWYRQSLGQGLEFLIYFQGNSAPDKSGLPSDRFSAERTGGSVSTLTIQRTQQEDSAVYLCASTQQGALFTLHFGNGTRLTVT.

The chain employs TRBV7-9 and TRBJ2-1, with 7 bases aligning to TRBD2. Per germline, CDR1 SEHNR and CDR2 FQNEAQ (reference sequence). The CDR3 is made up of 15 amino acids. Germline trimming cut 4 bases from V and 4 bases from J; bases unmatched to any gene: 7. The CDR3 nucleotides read TGTGCCAGCAGCTCCCCGGCGGGGGAATACAATGAGCAGTTCTTC. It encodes CASSSPAGEYNEQFF.

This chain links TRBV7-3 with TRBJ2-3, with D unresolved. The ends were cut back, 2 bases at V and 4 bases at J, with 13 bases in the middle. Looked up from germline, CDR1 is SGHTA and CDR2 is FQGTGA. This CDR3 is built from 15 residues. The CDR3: CASSLGIALADTQYF. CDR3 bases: TGTGCCAGCAGCTTAGGGATAGCCTTGGCAGATACGCAGTATTTT. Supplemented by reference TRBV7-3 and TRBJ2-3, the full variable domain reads GAGVSQTPSNKVTEKGKYVELRCDPISGHTALYWYRQSLGQGPEFLIYFQGTGAADDSGLPNDRFFAVRPEGSVSTLKIQRTERGDSAVYLCASSLGIALADTQYFGPGTRLTVL.

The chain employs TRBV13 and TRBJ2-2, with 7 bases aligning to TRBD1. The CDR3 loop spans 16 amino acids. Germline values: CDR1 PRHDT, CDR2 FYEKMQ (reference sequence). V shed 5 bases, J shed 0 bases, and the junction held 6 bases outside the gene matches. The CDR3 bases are TGTGCCAGCAGCGGACCGGGACAGTCGAACACCGGGGAGCTGTTTTTT. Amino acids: CASSGPGQSNTGELFF. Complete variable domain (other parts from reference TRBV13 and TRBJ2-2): AAGVIQSPRHLIKEKRETATLKCYPIPRHDTVYWYQQGPGQDPQFLISFYEKMQSDKGSIPDRFSAQQFSDYHSELNMSSLELGDSALYFCASSGPGQSNTGELFFGEGSRLTVL.

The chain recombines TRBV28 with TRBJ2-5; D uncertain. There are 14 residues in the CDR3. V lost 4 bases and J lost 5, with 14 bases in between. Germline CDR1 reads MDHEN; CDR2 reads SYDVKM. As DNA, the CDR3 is TGTGCCAGCAGTTGGGTAGGGTATGAGGAGACCCAGTACTTC. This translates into CASSWVGYEETQYF.

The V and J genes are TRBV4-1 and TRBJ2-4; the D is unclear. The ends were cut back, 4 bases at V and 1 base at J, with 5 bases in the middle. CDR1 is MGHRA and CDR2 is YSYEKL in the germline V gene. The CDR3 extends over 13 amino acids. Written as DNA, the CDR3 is TGCGCCAGCAGCCTCCCTGCCAAAAACATTCAGTACTTC. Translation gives CASSLPAKNIQYF.

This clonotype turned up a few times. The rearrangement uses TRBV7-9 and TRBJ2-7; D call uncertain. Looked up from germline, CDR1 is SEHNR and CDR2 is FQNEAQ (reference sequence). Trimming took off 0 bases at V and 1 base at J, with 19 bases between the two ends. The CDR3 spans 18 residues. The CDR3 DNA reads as TGTGCCAGCAGCTTAGCTAGGGCCCCAGGACCGCAATCCTACGAGCAGTACTTC. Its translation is CASSLARAPGPQSYEQYF.

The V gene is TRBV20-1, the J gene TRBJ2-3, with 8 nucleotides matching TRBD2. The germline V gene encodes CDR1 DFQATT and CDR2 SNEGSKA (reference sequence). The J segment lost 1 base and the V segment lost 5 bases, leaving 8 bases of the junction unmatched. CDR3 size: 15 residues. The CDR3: CSALGYSGGTDTQYF. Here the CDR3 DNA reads TGCAGTGCTCTAGGTTATAGCGGGGGCACAGATACGCAGTATTTT.

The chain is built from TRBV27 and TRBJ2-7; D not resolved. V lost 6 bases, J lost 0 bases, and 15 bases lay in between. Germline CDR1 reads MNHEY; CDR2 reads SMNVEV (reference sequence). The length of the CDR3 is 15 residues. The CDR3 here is CASSFVPPSSYEQYF. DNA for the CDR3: TGTGCCAGCAGCTTCGTACCCCCGAGCTCCTACGAGCAGTACTTC.

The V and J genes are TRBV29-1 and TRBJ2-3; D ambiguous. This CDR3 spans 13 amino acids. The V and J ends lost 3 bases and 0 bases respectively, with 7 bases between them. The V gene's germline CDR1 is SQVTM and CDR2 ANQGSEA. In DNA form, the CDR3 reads TGCAGCGTTGAGCGAGCAAGCACAGATACGCAGTATTTT. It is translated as CSVERASTDTQYF.

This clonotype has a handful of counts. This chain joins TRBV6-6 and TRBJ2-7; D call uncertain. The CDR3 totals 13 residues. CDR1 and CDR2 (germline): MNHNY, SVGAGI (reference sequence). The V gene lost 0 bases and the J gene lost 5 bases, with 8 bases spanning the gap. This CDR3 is CASSYSNRHEQYF. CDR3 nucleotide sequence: TGTGCCAGCAGTTACTCGAATCGCCACGAGCAGTACTTC.

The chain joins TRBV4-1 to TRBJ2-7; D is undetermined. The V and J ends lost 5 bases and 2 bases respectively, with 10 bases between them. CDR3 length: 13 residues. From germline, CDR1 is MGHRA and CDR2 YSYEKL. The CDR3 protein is CASSAQLTYEQYF. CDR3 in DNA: TGCGCCAGCAGCGCCCAACTAACCTACGAGCAGTACTTC.

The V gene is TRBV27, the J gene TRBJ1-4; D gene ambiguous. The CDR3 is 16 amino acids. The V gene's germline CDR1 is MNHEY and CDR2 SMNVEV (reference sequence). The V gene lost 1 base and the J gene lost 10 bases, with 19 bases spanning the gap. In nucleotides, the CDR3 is TGTGCCAGCAGTTTATTGGATGGCCGCATACCGGGAAAACTGTTTTTT. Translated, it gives CASSLLDGRIPGKLFF. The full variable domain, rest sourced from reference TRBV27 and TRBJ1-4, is EAQVTQNPRYLITVTGKKLTVTCSQNMNHEYMSWYRQDPGLGLRQIYYSMNVEVTDKGDVPEGYKVSRKEKRNFPLILESPSPNQTSLYFCASSLLDGRIPGKLFFGSGTQLSVL.

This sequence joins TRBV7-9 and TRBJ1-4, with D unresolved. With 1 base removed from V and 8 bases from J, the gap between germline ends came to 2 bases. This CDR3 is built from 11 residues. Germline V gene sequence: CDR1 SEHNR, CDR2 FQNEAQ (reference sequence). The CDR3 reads CASSLDEKLFF. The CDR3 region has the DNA TGTGCCAGCAGCTTAGACGAAAAACTGTTTTTT.

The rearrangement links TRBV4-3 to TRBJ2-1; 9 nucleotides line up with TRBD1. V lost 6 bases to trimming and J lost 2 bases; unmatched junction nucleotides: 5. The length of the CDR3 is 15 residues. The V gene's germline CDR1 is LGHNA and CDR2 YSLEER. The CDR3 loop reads CASSPGTGTYNEQFF. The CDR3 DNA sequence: TGCGCCAGCAGTCCCGGGACAGGGACCTACAATGAGCAGTTCTTC.

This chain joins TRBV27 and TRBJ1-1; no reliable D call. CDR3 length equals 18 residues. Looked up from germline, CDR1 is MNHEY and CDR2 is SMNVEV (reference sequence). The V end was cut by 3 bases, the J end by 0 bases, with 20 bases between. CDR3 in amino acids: CASSLTHPREEMNTEAFF. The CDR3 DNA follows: TGTGCCAGCAGTTTGACACACCCCCGCGAGGAGATGAACACTGAAGCTTTCTTT.

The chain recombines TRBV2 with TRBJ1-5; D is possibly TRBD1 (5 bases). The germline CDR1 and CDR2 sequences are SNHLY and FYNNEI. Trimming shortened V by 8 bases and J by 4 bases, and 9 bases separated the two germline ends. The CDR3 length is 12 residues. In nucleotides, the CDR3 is TGTGCCAGCCGGGACGCAAATCAGCCCCAGCATTTT. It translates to CASRDANQPQHF.

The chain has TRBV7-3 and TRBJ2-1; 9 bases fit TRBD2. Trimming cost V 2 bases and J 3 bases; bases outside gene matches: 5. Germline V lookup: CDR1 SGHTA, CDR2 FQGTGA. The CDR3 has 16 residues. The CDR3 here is CASSLAGGPFYNEQFF. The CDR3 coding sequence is TGTGCCAGCAGCTTAGCGGGGGGGCCTTTCTACAATGAGCAGTTCTTC.

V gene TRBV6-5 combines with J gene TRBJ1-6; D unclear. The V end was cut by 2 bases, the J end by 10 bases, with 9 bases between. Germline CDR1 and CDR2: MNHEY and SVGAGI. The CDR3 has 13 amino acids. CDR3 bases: TGTGCCAGCAGTTACGGGATCCAATCACCCCTCCACTTT. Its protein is CASSYGIQSPLHF.

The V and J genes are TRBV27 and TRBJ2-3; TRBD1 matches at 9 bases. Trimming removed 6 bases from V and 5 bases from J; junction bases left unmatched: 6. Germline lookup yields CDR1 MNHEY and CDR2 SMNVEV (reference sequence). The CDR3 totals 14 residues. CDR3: CASRRTGEGDTQYF. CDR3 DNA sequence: TGTGCCAGCAGGAGGACAGGGGAAGGAGATACGCAGTATTTT.

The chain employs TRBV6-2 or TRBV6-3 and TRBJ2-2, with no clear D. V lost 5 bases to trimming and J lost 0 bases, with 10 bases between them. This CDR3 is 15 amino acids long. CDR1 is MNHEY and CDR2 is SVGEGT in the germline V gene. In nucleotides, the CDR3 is TGTGCCAGCAGTGTGCAGGCCGCGAACACCGGGGAGCTGTTTTTT. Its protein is CASSVQAANTGELFF.

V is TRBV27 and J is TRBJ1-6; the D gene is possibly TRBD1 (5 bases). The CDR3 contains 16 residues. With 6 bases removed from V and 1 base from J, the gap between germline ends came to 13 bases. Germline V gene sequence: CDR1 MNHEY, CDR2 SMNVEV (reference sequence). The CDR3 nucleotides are TGTGCCAGCAGCCACGGTTGGGGGTCCTATAATTCACCCCTCCACTTT. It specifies CASSHGWGSYNSPLHF.

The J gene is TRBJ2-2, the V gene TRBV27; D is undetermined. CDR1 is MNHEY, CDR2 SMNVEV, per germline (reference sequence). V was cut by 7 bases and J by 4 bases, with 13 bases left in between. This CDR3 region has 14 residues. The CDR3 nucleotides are TGTGCCAGCACCACCATTCTAGGCACCGGGGAGCTGTTTTTT. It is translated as CASTTILGTGELFF.